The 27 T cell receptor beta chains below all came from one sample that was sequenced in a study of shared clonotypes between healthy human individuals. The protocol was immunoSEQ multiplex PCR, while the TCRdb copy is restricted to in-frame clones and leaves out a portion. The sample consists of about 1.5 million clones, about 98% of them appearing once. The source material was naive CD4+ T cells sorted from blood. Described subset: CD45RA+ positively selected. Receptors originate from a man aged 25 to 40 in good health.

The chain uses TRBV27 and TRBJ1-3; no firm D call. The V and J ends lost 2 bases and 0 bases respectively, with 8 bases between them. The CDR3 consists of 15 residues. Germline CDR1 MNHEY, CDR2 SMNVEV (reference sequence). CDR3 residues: CASSLKKSSGNTIYF. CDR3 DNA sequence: TGTGCCAGCAGTTTAAAGAAAAGCTCTGGAAACACCATATATTTT.

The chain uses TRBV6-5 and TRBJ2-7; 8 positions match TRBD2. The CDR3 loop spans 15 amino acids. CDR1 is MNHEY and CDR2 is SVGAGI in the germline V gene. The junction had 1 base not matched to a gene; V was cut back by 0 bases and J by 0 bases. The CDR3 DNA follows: TGTGCCAGCAGTTACTCTACTAGCGGCTCCTACGAGCAGTACTTC. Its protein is CASSYSTSGSYEQYF.

CDR3 residues: CASSVDPRGAIQETQYF. In DNA, the CDR3 is TGTGCCAGCAGCGTAGATCCCAGGGGGGCAATCCAAGAGACCCAGTACTTC. V usage is TRBV9 and J usage is TRBJ2-5, with a tentative D call TRBD1 (7 bases). CDR1 is SGDLS, CDR2 YYNGEE, per germline. This CDR3 region has 17 residues. The V end lost 0 bases, the J end lost 1 base, and 16 bases lay between the germline ends.

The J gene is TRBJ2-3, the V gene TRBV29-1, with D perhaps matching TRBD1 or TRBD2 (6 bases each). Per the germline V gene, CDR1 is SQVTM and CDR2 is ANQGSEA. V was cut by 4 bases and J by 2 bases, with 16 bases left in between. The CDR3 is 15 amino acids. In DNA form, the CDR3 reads TGCAGCGTTGCCGGGGGCGGTTGGGACACAGATACGCAGTATTTT. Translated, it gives CSVAGGGWDTDTQYF.

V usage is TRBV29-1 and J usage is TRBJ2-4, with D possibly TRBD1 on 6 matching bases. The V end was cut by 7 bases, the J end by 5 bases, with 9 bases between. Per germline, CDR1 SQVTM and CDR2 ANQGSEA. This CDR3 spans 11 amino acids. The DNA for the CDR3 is TGCAGCGGTAGGACAGAAAACATTCAGTACTTC. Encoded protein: CSGRTENIQYF.

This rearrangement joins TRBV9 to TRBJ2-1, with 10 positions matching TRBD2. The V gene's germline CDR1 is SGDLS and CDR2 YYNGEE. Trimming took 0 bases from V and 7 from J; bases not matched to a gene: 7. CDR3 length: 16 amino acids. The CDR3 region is CASSVGSSGGTNEQFF. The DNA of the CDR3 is TGTGCCAGCAGCGTAGGGTCTAGCGGGGGTACAAATGAGCAGTTCTTC.

DNA of the CDR3: TGTGCCAGCAGTTTAGGACAGGGGGCAGATGAGCAGTTCTTC. This codes for CASSLGQGADEQFF. This chain joins TRBV27 and TRBJ2-1, with TRBD1 matching 11 bases. CDR3 length: 14 residues. V lost 2 bases, J lost 8 bases, and 2 bases stayed unmatched. The V gene's germline CDR1 is MNHEY and CDR2 SMNVEV (reference sequence).

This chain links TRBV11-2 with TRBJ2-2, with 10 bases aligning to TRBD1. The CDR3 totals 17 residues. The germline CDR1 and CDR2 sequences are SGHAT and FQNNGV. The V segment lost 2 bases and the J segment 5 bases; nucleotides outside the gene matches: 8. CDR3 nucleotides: TGTGCCAGCAGCTTATCGACAGGGGGCAGAATAACCGGGGAGCTGTTTTTT. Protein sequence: CASSLSTGGRITGELFF.

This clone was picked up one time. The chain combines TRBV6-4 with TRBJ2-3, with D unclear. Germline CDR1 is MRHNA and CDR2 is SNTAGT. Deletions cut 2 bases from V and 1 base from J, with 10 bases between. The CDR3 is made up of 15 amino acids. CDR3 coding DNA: TGTGCCAGCAGTGACAGGCCCCAGGGCACAGATACGCAGTATTTT. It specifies CASSDRPQGTDTQYF.

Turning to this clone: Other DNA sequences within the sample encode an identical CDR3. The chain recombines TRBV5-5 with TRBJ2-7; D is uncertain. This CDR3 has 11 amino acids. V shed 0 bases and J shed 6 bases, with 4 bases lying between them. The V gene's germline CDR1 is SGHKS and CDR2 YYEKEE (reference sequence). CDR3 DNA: TGTGCCAGCAGCTTGGGGGGCGAGCAGTACTTC. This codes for CASSLGGEQYF.

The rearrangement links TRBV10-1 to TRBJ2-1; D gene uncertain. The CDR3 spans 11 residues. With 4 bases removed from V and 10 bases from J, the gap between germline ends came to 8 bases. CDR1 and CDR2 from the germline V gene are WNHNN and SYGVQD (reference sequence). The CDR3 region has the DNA TGCGCCAGCAGTGGATCCAGAGAGCAGTTCTTC. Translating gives CASSGSREQFF.

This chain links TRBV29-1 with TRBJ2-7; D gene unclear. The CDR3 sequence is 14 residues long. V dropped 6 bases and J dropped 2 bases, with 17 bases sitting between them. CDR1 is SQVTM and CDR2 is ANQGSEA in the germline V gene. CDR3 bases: TGCAGCGTGCTGTGGTGGCGCGACACCTACGAGCAGTACTTC. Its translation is CSVLWWRDTYEQYF.

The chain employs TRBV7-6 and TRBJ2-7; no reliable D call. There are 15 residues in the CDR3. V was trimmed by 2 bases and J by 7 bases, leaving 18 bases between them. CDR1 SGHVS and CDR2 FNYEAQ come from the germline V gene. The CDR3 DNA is TGTGCCAGCAGCTTACCGTTGACTGGGGTGACGGAGCAGTACTTC. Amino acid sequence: CASSLPLTGVTEQYF.

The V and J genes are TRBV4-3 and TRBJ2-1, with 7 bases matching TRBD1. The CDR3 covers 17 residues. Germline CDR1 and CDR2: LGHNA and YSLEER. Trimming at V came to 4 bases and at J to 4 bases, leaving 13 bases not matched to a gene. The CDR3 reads CASSRDPRDSSYNEQFF. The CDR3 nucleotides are TGCGCCAGCAGCCGAGATCCCCGGGACAGCTCATACAATGAGCAGTTCTTC.

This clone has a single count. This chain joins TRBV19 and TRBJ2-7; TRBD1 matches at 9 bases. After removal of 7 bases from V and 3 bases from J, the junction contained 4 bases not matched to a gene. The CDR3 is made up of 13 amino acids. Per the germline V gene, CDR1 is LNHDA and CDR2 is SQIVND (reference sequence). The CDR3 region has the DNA TGTGCCAGTAATCGACAGGGGGACTACGAGCAGTACTTC. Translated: CASNRQGDYEQYF.

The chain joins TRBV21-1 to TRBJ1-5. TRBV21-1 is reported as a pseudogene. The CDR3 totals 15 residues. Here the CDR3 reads CASSKQSRLGQPQHF. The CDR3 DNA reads TGTGCCAGCAGCAAACAATCCAGACTGGGGCAGCCCCAGCATTTT.

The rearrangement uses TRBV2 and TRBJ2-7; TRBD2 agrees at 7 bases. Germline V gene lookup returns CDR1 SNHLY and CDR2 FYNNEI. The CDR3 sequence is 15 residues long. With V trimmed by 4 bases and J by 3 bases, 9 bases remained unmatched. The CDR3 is CASSGEGGTNYEQYF. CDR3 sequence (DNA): TGTGCCAGCAGTGGGGAGGGAGGGACGAACTACGAGCAGTACTTC.

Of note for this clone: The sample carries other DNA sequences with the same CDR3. CDR3 nucleotide sequence: TGTGCCAGCAGTGGGACTAGCGGTCACAATGAGCAGTTCTTC. As protein: CASSGTSGHNEQFF. V gene TRBV9 combines with J gene TRBJ2-1; 11 bases align to TRBD2. The CDR3 sequence is 14 residues long. In germline, CDR1 is SGDLS, CDR2 YYNGEE. The trim removed 5 bases at V and 5 bases at J, leaving 3 bases unmatched.

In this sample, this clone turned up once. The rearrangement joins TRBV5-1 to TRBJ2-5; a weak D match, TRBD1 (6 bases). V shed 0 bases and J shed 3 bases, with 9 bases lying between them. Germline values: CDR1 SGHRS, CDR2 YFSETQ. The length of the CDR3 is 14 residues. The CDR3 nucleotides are TGCGCCAGCAGCTTGGATAGGACAGAAGAGACCCAGTACTTC. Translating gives CASSLDRTEETQYF. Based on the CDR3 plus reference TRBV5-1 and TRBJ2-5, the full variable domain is KAGVTQTPRYLIKTRGQQVTLSCSPISGHRSVSWYQQTPGQGLQFLFEYFSETQRNKGNFPGRFSGRQFSNSRSEMNVSTLELGDSALYLCASSLDRTEETQYFGPGTRLLVL.

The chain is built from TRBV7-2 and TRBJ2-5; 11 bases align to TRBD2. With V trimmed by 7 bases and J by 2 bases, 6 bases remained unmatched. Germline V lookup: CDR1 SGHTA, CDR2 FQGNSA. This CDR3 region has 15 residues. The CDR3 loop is CASTRRLAGQETQYF. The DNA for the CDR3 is TGTGCCAGCACCCGAAGACTAGCGGGACAAGAGACCCAGTACTTC.

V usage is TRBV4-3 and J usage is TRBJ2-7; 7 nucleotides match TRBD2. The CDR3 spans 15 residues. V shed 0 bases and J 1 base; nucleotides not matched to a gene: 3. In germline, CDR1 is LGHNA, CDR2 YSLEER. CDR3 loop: CASSQEQAGSYEQYF. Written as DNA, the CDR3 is TGCGCCAGCAGCCAAGAACAAGCGGGATCCTACGAGCAGTACTTC.

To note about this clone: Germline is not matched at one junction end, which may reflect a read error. The CDR3 protein is CASSGGTSFLFF. Here the CDR3 DNA reads TGTGCCAGCAGCGGGGGGACTAGTTTCCTCTTCTTC. The rearrangement joins TRBV4-2 to TRBJ2-7; 8 positions agree with TRBD2. Germline lookup yields CDR1 LGHNA and CDR2 YNFKEQ. The CDR3 contains 12 residues.

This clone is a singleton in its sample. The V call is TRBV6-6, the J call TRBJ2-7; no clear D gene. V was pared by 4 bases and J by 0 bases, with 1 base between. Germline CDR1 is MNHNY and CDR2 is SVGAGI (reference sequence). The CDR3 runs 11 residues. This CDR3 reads CASSFSYEQYF. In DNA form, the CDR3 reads TGTGCCAGCAGTTTCTCCTACGAGCAGTACTTC.

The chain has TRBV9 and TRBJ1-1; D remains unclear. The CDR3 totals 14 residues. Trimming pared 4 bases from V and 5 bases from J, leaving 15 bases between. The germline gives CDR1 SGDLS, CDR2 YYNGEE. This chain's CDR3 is CASSPESRGTEAFF. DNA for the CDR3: TGTGCCAGCAGCCCAGAGAGCAGAGGGACTGAAGCTTTCTTT.

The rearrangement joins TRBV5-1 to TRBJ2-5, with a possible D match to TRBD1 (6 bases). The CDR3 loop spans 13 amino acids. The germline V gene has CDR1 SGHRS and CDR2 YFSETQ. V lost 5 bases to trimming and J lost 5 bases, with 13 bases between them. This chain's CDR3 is CASSFTGTETQYF. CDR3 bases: TGCGCCAGCAGTTTTACAGGGACGGAGACCCAGTACTTC.

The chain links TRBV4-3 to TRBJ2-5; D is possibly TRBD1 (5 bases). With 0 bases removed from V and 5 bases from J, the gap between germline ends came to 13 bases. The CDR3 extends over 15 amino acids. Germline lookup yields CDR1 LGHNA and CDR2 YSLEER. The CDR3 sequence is CASSQDGLAGETQYF. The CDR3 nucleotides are TGCGCCAGCAGCCAAGATGGCCTGGCAGGGGAGACCCAGTACTTC.

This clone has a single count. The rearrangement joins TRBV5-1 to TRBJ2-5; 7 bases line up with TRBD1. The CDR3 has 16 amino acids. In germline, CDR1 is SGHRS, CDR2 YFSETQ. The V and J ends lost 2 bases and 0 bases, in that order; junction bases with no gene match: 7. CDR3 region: CASSLMTGPNQETQYF. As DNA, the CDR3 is TGCGCCAGCAGCTTAATGACAGGGCCTAACCAAGAGACCCAGTACTTC.